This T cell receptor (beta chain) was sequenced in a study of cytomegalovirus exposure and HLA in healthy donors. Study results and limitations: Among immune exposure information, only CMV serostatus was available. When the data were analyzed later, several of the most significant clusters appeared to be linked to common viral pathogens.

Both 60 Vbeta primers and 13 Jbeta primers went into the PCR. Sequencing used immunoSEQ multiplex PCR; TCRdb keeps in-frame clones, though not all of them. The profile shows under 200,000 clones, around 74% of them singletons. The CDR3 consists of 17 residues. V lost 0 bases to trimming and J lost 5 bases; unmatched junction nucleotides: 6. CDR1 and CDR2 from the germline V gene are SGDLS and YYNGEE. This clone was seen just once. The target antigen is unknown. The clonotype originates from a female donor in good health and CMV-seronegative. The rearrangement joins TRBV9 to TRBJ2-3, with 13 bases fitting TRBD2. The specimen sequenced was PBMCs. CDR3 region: CASSVGLAGGREDTQYF. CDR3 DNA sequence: TGTGCCAGCAGCGTAGGACTAGCGGGGGGACGTGAAGATACGCAGTATTTT.